The 9 T cell receptor beta chains reported below all come from one sample, sequenced in a study of beta chain features in type 1 diabetes. Study conclusions and caveats: Researchers report that Type 1 diabetes patients had moderately but significantly shorter TCRB CDR3s across all four CD4+ subsets.

Expressed TCRB transcripts were sequenced because the isolated RNA had all been reverse transcribed beforehand. The data were produced by immunoSEQ multiplex PCR, yet TCRdb's version contains in-frame clones alone and is incomplete. The sample carries 150,000 or so clones, around 8.4% recorded once. These receptors' antigens are unknown. The sequenced sample was central memory CD4+ T cells from blood. These receptor sequences come from a woman aged 18 to 35 with type 1 diabetes.

This chain links TRBV4-1 with TRBJ2-7; D is unresolved. Trimming took off 2 bases at V and 3 bases at J, with 8 bases between the two ends. The CDR3 extends over 13 amino acids. Per germline, CDR1 MGHRA and CDR2 YSYEKL. This chain's CDR3 is CASSQPFFYEQYF. CDR3 nucleotide sequence: TGCGCCAGCAGCCAACCCTTCTTCTACGAGCAGTACTTC.

Here the CDR3 reads CASMGGGLLNTEAFF. As DNA, the CDR3 is TGTGCCAGCATGGGGGGGGGCCTTCTGAACACTGAAGCTTTCTTT. This chain joins TRBV18 and TRBJ1-1; tentatively, D is TRBD1 (6 bases). Germline assignment: CDR1 KGHSH and CDR2 LQKENI. The CDR3 runs 15 residues. Trimming took 8 bases from V and 0 from J, leaving 16 bases between them.

J is TRBJ1-2 and V is TRBV5-1; 8 bases fit TRBD1. Unmatched junction bases numbered 4, after V lost 1 base and J lost 2 bases. CDR1 SGHRS and CDR2 YFSETQ come from the germline V gene. The CDR3 consists of 15 residues. This CDR3 is CASSLSGTGNYGYTF. The CDR3 nucleotides read TGCGCCAGCAGCTTGAGCGGGACAGGAAACTATGGCTACACCTTC.

This clone was observed a handful of times. The rearrangement links TRBV15 to TRBJ1-6, with TRBD1 identical over 7 bases. This CDR3 is 14 amino acids long. Germline trimming cut 8 bases from V and 7 bases from J; bases unmatched to any gene: 8. Germline V gene lookup returns CDR1 LNHNV and CDR2 YYDKDF (reference sequence). This CDR3 reads CATETGSGNSPLHF. In DNA form, the CDR3 reads TGTGCCACCGAGACAGGGAGTGGAAATTCACCCCTCCACTTT.

The chain is built from TRBV4-1 and TRBJ2-7, with TRBD2 matching over 7 bases. J gave up 6 bases and V 4 bases, and 12 bases lay outside the gene matches. The CDR3 covers 15 residues. Germline CDR1 and CDR2: MGHRA and YSYEKL. CDR3 DNA sequence: TGCGCCAGCAGCCCCGCTCGGACTAGTTGGAGCGAGCAGTACTTC. Its protein product is CASSPARTSWSEQYF.

The chain employs TRBV7-6 and TRBJ1-6, with 8 positions matching TRBD1. J was trimmed by 6 bases and V by 6 bases; bases with no gene match: 1. Germline CDR1 SGHVS, CDR2 FNYEAQ. CDR3 length equals 13 residues. In nucleotides, the CDR3 is TGTGCCAGCAGGACAGGGGCTAATTCACCCCTCCACTTT. Translation gives CASRTGANSPLHF.

This clone has only a few counts. DNA for the CDR3: TGCGCCAGCAAATTATGGCGGGAGGGTCCAGATACGCAGTATTTT. Translating gives CASKLWREGPDTQYF. This chain connects TRBV5-1 to TRBJ2-3; 9 bases line up with TRBD2. Trimming cost V 6 bases and J 4 bases; bases outside gene matches: 9. The CDR3 is made up of 15 amino acids. CDR1 SGHRS and CDR2 YFSETQ come from the germline V gene.

This clone was counted a few times. This sequence joins TRBV30 and TRBJ2-2; TRBD1 might be the D (6 bases). This CDR3 comprises 13 residues. Trimming cost V 2 bases and J 6 bases, with 10 bases left between them. Germline V gives CDR1 GTSNPN, CDR2 SVGIG (reference sequence). The chain's CDR3 is CAWSTGNAGELFF. CDR3 in DNA: TGTGCCTGGAGTACAGGGAATGCCGGGGAGCTGTTTTTT.

Only a few counts were recorded for this clone. Its ends do not fully match the called genes, so a read error is possible. V usage is TRBV7-2 and J usage is TRBJ2-1, with D possibly matching TRBD1 (8 bases). CDR3 length: 15 amino acids. The germline gives CDR1 SGHTA, CDR2 FQGNSA. CDR3 in DNA: TGCGCCAGCAGCCGCCGGGACTACAGGGGGGATGAGCAGTTCTTC. Amino acids: CASSRRDYRGDEQFF.